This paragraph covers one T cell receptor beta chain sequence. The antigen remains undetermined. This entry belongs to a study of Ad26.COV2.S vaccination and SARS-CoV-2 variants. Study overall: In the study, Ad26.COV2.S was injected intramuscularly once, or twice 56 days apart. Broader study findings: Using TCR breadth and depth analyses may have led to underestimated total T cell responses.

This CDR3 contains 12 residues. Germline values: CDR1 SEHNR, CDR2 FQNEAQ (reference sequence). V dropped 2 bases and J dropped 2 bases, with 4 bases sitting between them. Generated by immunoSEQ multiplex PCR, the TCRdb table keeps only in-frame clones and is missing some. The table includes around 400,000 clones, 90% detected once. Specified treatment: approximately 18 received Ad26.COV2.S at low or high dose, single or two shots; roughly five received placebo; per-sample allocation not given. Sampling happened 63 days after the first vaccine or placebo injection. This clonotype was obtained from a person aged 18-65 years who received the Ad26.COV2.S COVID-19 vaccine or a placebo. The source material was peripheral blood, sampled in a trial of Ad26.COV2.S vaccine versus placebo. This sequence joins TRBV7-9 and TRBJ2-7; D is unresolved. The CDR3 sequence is CASSLPPYEQYF. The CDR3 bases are TGTGCCAGCAGCTTACCACCCTACGAGCAGTACTTC. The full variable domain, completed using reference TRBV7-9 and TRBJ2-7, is DTGVSQNPRHKITKRGQNVTFRCDPISEHNRLYWYRQTLGQGPEFLTYFQNEAQLEKSRLLSDRFSAERPKGSFSTLEIQRTEQGDSAMYLCASSLPPYEQYFGPGTRLTVT.